This T cell receptor beta chain was recovered during a study of T-cell memory formation after mild COVID-19. Study information: Among the donors, TCR clusters were largely specific to each donor.

Using its own MiXCR run on the 5' RACE reads, TCRdb lists one record per CDR3 protein. The sample contains approximately 480,000 distinct CDR3 sequences, roughly 20% of which appear only once. Overall study findings and caveats: Clones that shrank (day 15 to 85) were balanced CD4/CD8, whereas later expanders leaned CD4+. A subset of responding clones appeared in pre-infection memory, suggesting cross-reactive memory joined.

As to this clonotype: The antigen remains unidentified.

Germline V gene lookup returns CDR1 SGHTS and CDR2 YDEGEE. This CDR3 contains 17 residues. V was pared by 2 bases and J by 3 bases, with 18 bases between. The sample taken for sequencing was PBMCs or a T cell subset sorted from them (not recorded which). This chain links TRBV5-8 with TRBJ2-1, with D unclear. This clonotype was obtained from an adult woman who had mild COVID-19 (a few samples of this study predate the infection). Cell type and time point are not known. CDR3 loop: CASSFQLRVNSYNEQFF. Written as DNA, the CDR3 is TGTGCCAGCAGCTTCCAGTTAAGGGTTAACAGCTACAATGAGCAGTTCTTC.